This entry lists 26 T cell receptor beta chains sequenced from one sample in a study of early T cells in non-severe SARS-CoV-2 infection. MiXCR, applied by TCRdb to the 5' RACE reads, yields one record per CDR3 protein. The sample records 90,000 or so distinct CDR3 sequences, more than 13% being singletons. The source material was whole blood. The receptors here all came from an adult who was a healthcare worker with PCR-confirmed SARS-CoV-2 infection or an uninfected control (not recorded which).

The chain links TRBV6-4 to TRBJ2-3; D is perhaps TRBD1 (5 bases). The CDR3 runs 11 residues. Trimming took off 3 bases at V and 10 bases at J, with 8 bases between the two ends. The V gene's germline CDR1 is MRHNA and CDR2 SNTAGT. CDR3 coding DNA: TGTGCCAGCAGTGATAGGGGTGCGCAGTATTTT. Protein: CASSDRGAQYF.

The chain carries TRBV28 and TRBJ1-4; 8 bases agree with TRBD1. In germline, CDR1 is MDHEN, CDR2 SYDVKM. CDR3 length: 13 residues. Losses at the gene ends were 3 bases for V and 15 bases for J; bases not matched to a gene: 9. The CDR3 DNA follows: TGTGCCAGCAGTTTGAGACGACAGGGGATAGTGTTTTTT. Translating gives CASSLRRQGIVFF.

This clonotype occurred a few times. The rearrangement uses TRBV9 and TRBJ2-2; 8 bases are a match to TRBD1. Trimming removed 4 bases from V and 5 bases from J; junction bases left unmatched: 7. The germline CDR1 and CDR2 sequences are SGDLS and YYNGEE. This CDR3 has 15 residues. CDR3 residues: CASSLQGGATGELFF. The CDR3 nucleotides read TGTGCCAGCAGCTTACAGGGGGGAGCTACCGGGGAGCTGTTTTTT.

This clonotype has just a few counts. The chain uses TRBV23-1 and TRBJ2-3; no definite D call. TRBV23-1 is given ORF status, its function remaining uncertain. The CDR3 sequence is 14 residues long. V was cut by 0 bases and J by 2 bases, with 6 bases left in between. CDR3 DNA: TGCGCCAGCAGTCAATCGGGTGACACAGATACGCAGTATTTT. Translated: CASSQSGDTDTQYF.

The V and J genes are TRBV5-1 and TRBJ2-3; 8 bases fit TRBD1. Germline V CDR1 and CDR2: SGHRS, YFSETQ. The V segment lost 5 bases and the J segment 5 bases; nucleotides outside the gene matches: 7. The length of the CDR3 is 14 residues. DNA for the CDR3: TGCGCCAGCAGTTACAGCGACAGGGGAGATACGCAGTATTTT. This encodes CASSYSDRGDTQYF.

In this sample, this clonotype turned up many times. The CDR3 region is CSAPNRGPFF. CDR3 sequence (DNA): TGCAGTGCTCCCAACAGGGGTCCTTTCTTT. The chain has TRBV20-1 and TRBJ1-1; 7 bases fit TRBD1. J was trimmed by 12 bases and V by 5 bases; bases with no gene match: 6. The CDR3 is 10 residues long. Germline V lookup: CDR1 DFQATT, CDR2 SNEGSKA (reference sequence).

The chain is built from TRBV9 and TRBJ1-3, with D hard to call. Germline V gene sequence: CDR1 SGDLS, CDR2 YYNGEE. The CDR3 is 15 amino acids. With 2 bases removed from V and 0 bases from J, the gap between germline ends came to 9 bases. DNA for the CDR3: TGTGCCAGCAGCGTTGGGCAATACTCTGGAAACACCATATATTTT. Amino acids: CASSVGQYSGNTIYF.

This clonotype has a handful of counts. The CDR3 here is CASSPHGGSYNEQFF. The CDR3 region has the DNA TGCGCCAGCAGCCCCCATGGCGGGAGCTACAATGAGCAGTTCTTC. The rearrangement uses TRBV4-1 and TRBJ2-1; 7 bases match TRBD2. After removal of 4 bases from V and 3 bases from J, the junction contained 6 bases not matched to a gene. The CDR3 sequence is 15 residues long. Germline V CDR1 and CDR2: MGHRA, YSYEKL.

The chain is built from TRBV4-2 and TRBJ1-2; D gene uncertain. The V gene lost 4 bases and the J gene lost 7 bases, with 13 bases spanning the gap. The germline CDR1 and CDR2 sequences are LGHNA and YNFKEQ. The CDR3 consists of 13 residues. CDR3 in DNA: TGTGCCAGCAGCCTGGCCATGCGCCGTGGCTACACCTTC. It encodes CASSLAMRRGYTF.

This clonotype was counted many times. The chain is built from TRBV19 and TRBJ2-1; D might be TRBD2 (6 bases). V shed 7 bases and J shed 4 bases, with 17 bases lying between them. Germline V gene lookup returns CDR1 LNHDA and CDR2 SQIVND (reference sequence). The CDR3 spans 15 residues. The CDR3 is CASTRDSRGYNEQFF. The CDR3 region has the DNA TGTGCCAGTACCCGGGACTCCCGAGGGTACAATGAGCAGTTCTTC. Full variable domain (remainder filled in from reference TRBV19 and TRBJ2-1): DGGITQSPKYLFRKEGQNVTLSCEQNLNHDAMYWYRQDPGQGLRLIYYSQIVNDFQKGDIAEGYSVSREKKESFPLTVTSAQKNPTAFYLCASTRDSRGYNEQFFGPGTRLTVL.

This clonotype was counted ten times or more. This chain links TRBV3-1 with TRBJ2-5; 12 bases agree with TRBD2. Germline CDR1 and CDR2: LGHDT and YNNKEL (reference sequence). CDR3 length: 15 residues. V lost 4 bases, J lost 3 bases, and 3 bases stayed unmatched. The chain's CDR3 is CASSLTSGREETQYF. Here the CDR3 DNA reads TGTGCCAGCAGCCTGACTAGCGGGAGAGAAGAGACCCAGTACTTC.

This clonotype has just a few counts. The chain joins TRBV18 to TRBJ1-5, with unresolved D. Per germline, CDR1 KGHSH and CDR2 LQKENI. CDR3 length: 14 amino acids. The ends were cut back, 3 bases at V and 3 bases at J, with 9 bases in the middle. The CDR3 DNA reads TGTGCCAGCTCACCGACGGGGTTCAATCAGCCCCAGCATTTT. This gives the protein CASSPTGFNQPQHF.

This clonotype was recorded many times. This chain connects TRBV5-1 to TRBJ2-1; D remains ambiguous. V was clipped by 0 bases and J by 2 bases, with 12 bases between them. The CDR3 has 16 residues. Germline V gene sequence: CDR1 SGHRS, CDR2 YFSETQ. CDR3 residues: CASSLVPTNTYNEQFF. CDR3 coding DNA: TGCGCCAGCAGCTTGGTGCCAACTAACACCTACAATGAGCAGTTCTTC.

This clonotype was detected ten times or more. The chain uses TRBV11-2 and TRBJ2-2; 9 bases are shared with TRBD2. V shed 1 base and J 5 bases; nucleotides not matched to a gene: 2. Germline V gene lookup returns CDR1 SGHAT and CDR2 FQNNGV. The CDR3 runs 15 residues. The CDR3 region has the DNA TGTGCCAGCAGCTTAGCTAGCGGGACAACCGGGGAGCTGTTTTTT. Encoded protein: CASSLASGTTGELFF. The complete variable domain, with remaining parts taken from reference TRBV11-2 and TRBJ2-2, reads EAGVAQSPRYKIIEKRQSVAFWCNPISGHATLYWYQQILGQGPKLLIQFQNNGVVDDSQLPKDRFSAERLKGVDSTLKIQPAKLEDSAVYLCASSLASGTTGELFFGEGSRLTVL.

This clonotype was observed a few times. The rearrangement joins TRBV29-1 to TRBJ2-7; 7 bases are shared with TRBD2. The V gene end was trimmed by 5 bases and the J gene end by 4 bases; junction bases not matched to a gene: 14. The CDR3 extends over 15 amino acids. Germline V lookup: CDR1 SQVTM, CDR2 ANQGSEA. The CDR3 nucleotides are TGCAGCGTTTTCGCGCGCGCCCGGGGGGTTTACGAGCAGTACTTC. Its protein product is CSVFARARGVYEQYF.

This clonotype was found a few times. The chain has TRBV7-2 and TRBJ2-5; D possibly corresponds to TRBD1 (5 bases). Looked up from germline, CDR1 is SGHTA and CDR2 is FQGNSA. V lost 6 bases, J lost 7 bases, and 15 bases lay in between. The CDR3 is 13 residues long. This chain's CDR3 is CASRGPGLGTQYF. The CDR3 DNA is TGTGCCAGCAGGGGGCCAGGGCTTGGGACCCAGTACTTC. The full variable domain, with the rest looked up from reference TRBV7-2 and TRBJ2-5, is GAGVSQSPSNKVTEKGKDVELRCDPISGHTALYWYRQSLGQGLEFLIYFQGNSAPDKSGLPSDRFSAERTGGSVSTLTIQRTQQEDSAVYLCASRGPGLGTQYFGPGTRLLVL.

This clonotype was picked up many times. The chain joins TRBV20-1 to TRBJ2-3; D gene uncertain. The V gene lost 5 bases and the J gene lost 2 bases, with 11 bases spanning the gap. CDR3 length equals 13 residues. Germline lookup yields CDR1 DFQATT and CDR2 SNEGSKA (reference sequence). In DNA, the CDR3 is TGCAGTGCTGTGGGCGAATACACAGATACGCAGTATTTT. Translation: CSAVGEYTDTQYF.

V gene TRBV5-1 combines with J gene TRBJ1-4, with D possibly being TRBD1 (5 bases). The germline V gene encodes CDR1 SGHRS and CDR2 YFSETQ. CDR3 length: 14 residues. The ends were cut back, 0 bases at V and 6 bases at J, with 9 bases in the middle. CDR3 amino acids: CASSLGGTDEKLFF. CDR3 sequence (DNA): TGCGCCAGCAGCTTGGGAGGGACGGATGAAAAACTGTTTTTT.

V and J are TRBV10-3 and TRBJ2-1, with a possible D match to TRBD1 (5 bases). V was shortened by 5 bases and J by 7 bases, with 6 bases between the two germline ends. Germline V gene data show CDR1 as ENHRY and CDR2 as SYGVKD. This CDR3 comprises 11 residues. CDR3 loop: CAISPGNEQFF. The CDR3, as DNA: TGTGCCATCAGTCCAGGGAATGAGCAGTTCTTC.

The rearrangement links TRBV28 to TRBJ2-3; perhaps TRBD1 as D (5 bases). The CDR3 runs 12 residues. Germline-derived CDR1 and CDR2 are MDHEN and SYDVKM. Trimming took off 6 bases at V and 4 bases at J, with 8 bases between the two ends. The CDR3 nucleotides read TGTGCCAGCAGACGACAGTCAGATACGCAGTATTTT. As protein: CASRRQSDTQYF. Full variable domain (missing parts from reference TRBV28 and TRBJ2-3): DVKVTQSSRYLVKRTGEKVFLECVQDMDHENMFWYRQDPGLGLRLIYFSYDVKMKEKGDIPEGYSVSREKKERFSLILESASTNQTSMYLCASRRQSDTQYFGPGTRLTVL.

This chain links TRBV5-6 with TRBJ1-5; 7 bases agree with TRBD1. The ends lost 3 bases at V and 3 bases at J; junction bases unmatched: 6. The CDR3 is made up of 15 amino acids. Looked up from germline, CDR1 is SGHDT and CDR2 is YYEEEE. The CDR3 sequence: CASSWGQINNQPQHF. The CDR3 nucleotides are TGTGCCAGCAGCTGGGGACAGATCAACAATCAGCCCCAGCATTTT. The whole variable domain, filled in from reference TRBV5-6 and TRBJ1-5, reads DAGVTQSPTHLIKTRGQQVTLRCSPKSGHDTVSWYQQALGQGPQFIFQYYEEEERQRGNFPDRFSGHQFPNYSSELNVNALLLGDSALYLCASSWGQINNQPQHFGDGTRLSIL.

This clonotype was counted many times. The chain employs TRBV28 and TRBJ2-3, with TRBD1 as a possible D gene (5 bases). Between the trimmed V and J ends, which lost 6 bases and 2 bases, there was a span of 9 bases. The CDR3 length is 13 residues. In germline, CDR1 is MDHEN, CDR2 SYDVKM. DNA for the CDR3: TGTGCCAGCAGGGCGACAGTCACAGATACGCAGTATTTT. Protein product: CASRATVTDTQYF. The complete variable domain, with remaining parts taken from reference TRBV28 and TRBJ2-3, reads DVKVTQSSRYLVKRTGEKVFLECVQDMDHENMFWYRQDPGLGLRLIYFSYDVKMKEKGDIPEGYSVSREKKERFSLILESASTNQTSMYLCASRATVTDTQYFGPGTRLTVL.

This clonotype was seen a few times. The J gene is TRBJ2-5, the V gene TRBV27; no reliable D call. Trimming removed 1 base at V and 3 bases at J, with 3 bases between. The CDR3 length is 12 residues. Per germline, CDR1 MNHEY and CDR2 SMNVEV (reference sequence). This chain's CDR3 is CASSLLKETQYF. As DNA, the CDR3 is TGTGCCAGCAGTTTATTGAAAGAGACCCAGTACTTC.

This clonotype occurred a few times. The J gene is TRBJ2-5, the V gene TRBV7-2, with D hard to call. The CDR3 consists of 13 residues. V was shortened by 2 bases and J by 5 bases, with 9 bases between the two germline ends. Germline V gene sequence: CDR1 SGHTA, CDR2 FQGNSA. CDR3 bases: TGTGCCAGCAGCTTAAACTCCCAGGAGACCCAGTACTTC. Translating gives CASSLNSQETQYF.

The table lists this clonotype with a few counts. The chain uses TRBV20-1 and TRBJ1-1, with D unresolved. V gave up 4 bases and J gave up 1 base, with 13 bases separating them. Germline CDR1 is DFQATT and CDR2 is SNEGSKA (reference sequence). This CDR3 is built from 14 residues. CDR3: CSAKDGPANTEAFF. The CDR3 DNA is TGCAGTGCTAAGGATGGACCCGCGAACACTGAAGCTTTCTTT.

This clonotype has just a few counts. The genes are TRBV7-6 and TRBJ2-1; unclear D gene. The V end lost 0 bases, the J end lost 4 bases, and 10 bases lay between the germline ends. Germline CDR1 and CDR2: SGHVS and FNYEAQ. CDR3 length: 15 amino acids. Here the CDR3 reads CASSLAVATYNEQFF. The CDR3 nucleotides are TGTGCCAGCAGCTTAGCGGTGGCAACTTACAATGAGCAGTTCTTC.